These 17 T cell receptor beta chains came from one sample sequenced in a study of blood T cells in healthy people across ages. Primers used in a second PCR of roughly 6 to 11 cycles were a sample-barcoded 5' primer and a J-beta primer mix. TCRdb analysed the 5' RACE reads with MiXCR anew, one entry per CDR3 protein. The sample lists around 850,000 distinct CDR3 sequences, roughly 34% occurring once. Input material: blood. The receptor set was obtained from a man aged 18 to 29 in good health.

This clonotype was counted between two and nine times. V and J are TRBV12-3 or TRBV12-4 and TRBJ2-3; 13 bases fit TRBD2. This CDR3 region has 16 residues. The V gene end was trimmed by 0 bases and the J gene end by 14 bases; junction bases not matched to a gene: 11. DNA for the CDR3: TGTGCCAGCAGTTTAGCGCATCTAAAGACTAGCGGGGGGTGGTATTTT. It encodes CASSLAHLKTSGGWYF.

Note on this clonotype: A much larger clone lies one base from this, so it may be a read error. V usage is TRBV4-3 and J usage is TRBJ2-7, with unresolved D. The CDR3 covers 14 residues. Trimming removed 1 base from V and 8 bases from J, with 15 bases in between. CDR1 is LGHNA and CDR2 is YSLEER in the germline V gene. CDR3 residues: CASSQVIRGAKQYF. CDR3 coding DNA: TGCGCCAGCAGCCAAGTGATTCGTGGAGCGAAGCAGTACTTC.

This clonotype showed up just a few times. This chain joins TRBV6-5 and TRBJ1-3; D may be TRBD1 (5 bases). CDR3 length: 16 amino acids. Trimming shortened V by 0 bases and J by 4 bases, and 13 bases separated the two germline ends. Germline-derived CDR1 and CDR2 are MNHEY and SVGAGI. The CDR3 sequence: CASSYSRQGKGNTIYF. The CDR3 coding sequence is TGTGCCAGCAGTTACTCGCGTCAGGGAAAAGGAAACACCATATATTTT.

V is TRBV12-3 or TRBV12-4 and J is TRBJ2-1; tentatively, D is TRBD2 (6 bases). The CDR3 has 15 amino acids. The germline V and J ends were trimmed by 7 bases and 4 bases, with 17 bases remaining between them. CDR3 in amino acids: CASTKGRSGYNEQFF. DNA of the CDR3: TGTGCCAGCACCAAGGGTCGTAGCGGTTACAATGAGCAGTTCTTC.

This clonotype was counted between two and nine times. The chain employs TRBV20-1 and TRBJ2-5; TRBD2 matches at 7 bases. Germline lookup yields CDR1 DFQATT and CDR2 SNEGSKA (reference sequence). CDR3 size: 14 residues. V gave up 0 bases and J gave up 7 bases; unmatched junction bases: 8. CDR3 in amino acids: CSARDQSGEGTQYF. The DNA for the CDR3 is TGCAGTGCTAGAGATCAGAGCGGGGAGGGGACCCAGTACTTC.

This clonotype was seen only a few times. The chain couples TRBV2 to TRBJ1-1, with no clear D. V lost 4 bases and J lost 2, with 17 bases in between. CDR3 length equals 16 residues. Germline V lookup: CDR1 SNHLY, CDR2 FYNNEI. The CDR3 spells CASSGFGQGSNTEAFF. CDR3 nucleotides: TGTGCCAGCAGTGGTTTCGGGCAAGGGAGTAACACTGAAGCTTTCTTT.

V usage is TRBV20-1 and J usage is TRBJ1-6, with D possibly TRBD1 on 5 matching bases. The ends were cut back, 1 base at V and 5 bases at J, with 9 bases in the middle. The CDR3 has 14 amino acids. Germline loops: CDR1 DFQATT, CDR2 SNEGSKA (reference sequence). CDR3 loop: CSARVGADNSPLHF. In DNA form, the CDR3 reads TGCAGTGCTAGAGTAGGGGCTGATAATTCACCCCTCCACTTT.

This clonotype was counted only a few times. V usage is TRBV28 and J usage is TRBJ2-5, with 9 bases aligning to TRBD1. Germline CDR1 is MDHEN and CDR2 is SYDVKM. The CDR3 is 16 residues long. V lost 6 bases to trimming and J lost 4 bases; unmatched junction nucleotides: 12. CDR3 nucleotide sequence: TGTGCCAGCAGCATCGGGGACAGGGTGTCGGGAGAGACCCAGTACTTC. As protein: CASSIGDRVSGETQYF.

The chain is built from TRBV2 and TRBJ2-7; D may match TRBD1 or TRBD2 (5 bases each). The germline V gene encodes CDR1 SNHLY and CDR2 FYNNEI. V lost 7 bases and J lost 0, with 22 bases in between. The CDR3 loop spans 17 amino acids. CDR3 loop: CASNHKGRHLSSYEQYF. CDR3 sequence (DNA): TGTGCCAGCAATCACAAGGGGAGACACTTGAGCTCCTACGAGCAGTACTTC.

The rearrangement uses TRBV20-1 and TRBJ1-1; TRBD1 aligns across 7 bases. With V trimmed by 3 bases and J by 3 bases, 7 bases remained unmatched. Germline V lookup: CDR1 DFQATT, CDR2 SNEGSKA (reference sequence). The CDR3 has 14 residues. CDR3 loop: CSARFGTEYTEAFF. The CDR3 DNA reads TGCAGTGCTAGGTTCGGGACAGAATACACTGAAGCTTTCTTT.

The V and J genes are TRBV7-9 and TRBJ2-6, with D perhaps matching TRBD1 (5 bases). The CDR3 runs to 18 residues. V lost 1 base, J lost 0 bases, and 13 bases lay in between. Germline-derived CDR1 and CDR2 are SEHNR and FQNEAQ (reference sequence). Here the CDR3 DNA reads TGTGCCAGCAGCTTAGGAGACAGTTTGATCTCTGGGGCCAACGTCCTGACTTTC. Translated, it gives CASSLGDSLISGANVLTF.

The V gene is TRBV5-1, the J gene TRBJ1-2; D remains unclear. The CDR3 contains 14 residues. Trimming took off 3 bases at V and 2 bases at J, with 11 bases between the two ends. Germline values: CDR1 SGHRS, CDR2 YFSETQ. The CDR3 spells CASSSRPENYGYTF. The CDR3 DNA reads as TGCGCCAGCAGCTCCAGGCCGGAGAACTATGGCTACACCTTC.

This clonotype has only a few counts. The rearrangement uses TRBV20-1 and TRBJ2-1; perhaps D is TRBD1 or TRBD2 (5 bases each). The ends were cut back, 3 bases at V and 3 bases at J, with 15 bases in the middle. The V gene's germline CDR1 is DFQATT and CDR2 SNEGSKA (reference sequence). The CDR3 covers 15 residues. CDR3 bases: TGCAGTGCTAGGGGTCGGGGACGGGGCTACAATGAGCAGTTCTTC. Amino acid sequence: CSARGRGRGYNEQFF.

The genes are TRBV7-9 and TRBJ1-4, with 7 bases aligning to TRBD1. Per germline, CDR1 SEHNR and CDR2 FQNEAQ (reference sequence). After removal of 4 bases from V and 8 bases from J, the junction contained 10 bases not matched to a gene. CDR3 size: 15 residues. The CDR3 DNA is TGTGCCAGCAGCTCTTACCGGGACAGTCGGGAAAAACTGTTTTTT. Translation: CASSSYRDSREKLFF.

J is TRBJ2-3 and V is TRBV12-3 or TRBV12-4, with D perhaps assigned TRBD1 or TRBD2 (6 bases each). This CDR3 is built from 15 residues. Trimming removed 4 bases from V and 3 bases from J, with 14 bases in between. The CDR3 DNA sequence: TGTGCCAGCAGTTCTAGGGGGGTGAATACAGATACGCAGTATTTT. It encodes CASSSRGVNTDTQYF.

This clonotype was picked up many times. The chain combines TRBV5-1 with TRBJ1-2; perhaps TRBD1 as D (5 bases). Looked up from germline, CDR1 is SGHRS and CDR2 is YFSETQ. The CDR3 totals 16 residues. Trimming stripped 0 bases from V and 0 bases from J, with 12 bases between. The chain's CDR3 is CASSLEGQTTNYGYTF. Written as DNA, the CDR3 is TGCGCCAGCAGCTTGGAGGGGCAGACGACTAACTATGGCTACACCTTC.

This clonotype was observed a few times. This sequence joins TRBV5-5 and TRBJ2-3; D might be TRBD2 (6 bases). The CDR3 runs to 14 residues. Germline V lookup: CDR1 SGHKS, CDR2 YYEKEE (reference sequence). V was clipped by 4 bases and J by 3 bases, with 12 bases between them. This chain's CDR3 is CASSRWGVTDTQYF. DNA for the CDR3: TGTGCCAGCAGCCGGTGGGGGGTGACAGATACGCAGTATTTT.